The rows below give T cell receptor beta chains drawn from one sample of a study of cytomegalovirus exposure and HLA in healthy donors. Sequencing used immunoSEQ multiplex PCR; TCRdb keeps in-frame clones, though not all of them. This sample has roughly 87,000 clones, with roughly three quarters found just once. The sequencing sample was made of PBMCs. The source of these receptors is a woman aged 40 to 50 in good health and CMV-seropositive. Both conserved end residues are part of each CDR3. D genes are given only for firm matches. Clone size is shown for a subset of rows, as once, few, many or a class of expanded clone.

>TRBD1|few|TRBV9|TRBJ2-1
CASSVSGRGHDEQFF
TGTGCCAGCAGCGTATCGGGCAGGGGGCACGATGAGCAGTTCTTC
>NA|NA|TRBV5-1|TRBJ1-5
CASSLGGPREPQHF
TGCGCCAGCAGCTTGGGCGGCCCTCGGGAGCCCCAGCATTTT
>NA|NA|TRBV5-1|TRBJ2-5
CASSLVPDRETQYF
TGCGCCAGCAGCTTGGTGCCAGACAGAGAGACCCAGTACTTC
>TRBD1|few|TRBV4-2|TRBJ1-2
CASSGVGTGYGYTF
TGTGCCAGCAGCGGAGTAGGGACAGGGTATGGCTACACCTTC
>TRBD2|NA|TRBV2|TRBJ2-7
CAAGLKQRGSNEQYF
TGTGCCGCTGGCCTGAAACAGCGGGGGAGTAACGAGCAGTACTTC
>NA|NA|TRBV2|TRBJ2-3
CASSDLGGTDTQYF
TGTGCCAGCAGTGATCTGGGCGGCACAGATACGCAGTATTTT
>NA|once|TRBV6-5|TRBJ2-2
CASSYSGIATGELFF
TGTGCCAGCAGTTACTCTGGCATAGCCACCGGGGAGCTGTTTTTT
>TRBD1|NA|TRBV2|TRBJ2-7
CASRPDRASYEQYF
TGTGCCAGCAGGCCCGACAGGGCTTCCTACGAGCAGTACTTC
>TRBD2|NA|TRBV6-5|TRBJ2-7
CASSYSIAGGPDEQYF
TGTGCCAGCAGTTACTCGATAGCGGGGGGGCCTGACGAGCAGTACTTC
>NA|NA|TRBV5-1|TRBJ2-7
CASSFLGEQYF
TGCGCCAGCAGCTTTCTAGGCGAGCAGTACTTC
>TRBD1|NA|TRBV10-3|TRBJ1-1
CAIREEGAGVTEAFF
TGTGCCATCAGGGAGGAGGGGGCAGGGGTTACTGAAGCTTTCTTT
>NA|NA|TRBV2|TRBJ2-1
CASRRGGGLDEQFF
TGTGCCAGCAGGAGAGGGGGGGGGTTAGATGAGCAGTTCTTC
>TRBD1|NA|TRBV7-8|TRBJ2-7
CASSLGGTGDYEQYF
TGTGCCAGCAGCTTAGGCGGGACAGGAGACTACGAGCAGTACTTC
>NA|NA|TRBV6-5|TRBJ1-1
CASSFGRFTEAFF
TGTGCCAGCAGCTTTGGGCGCTTCACTGAAGCTTTCTTT
>NA|NA|TRBV27|TRBJ2-1
CASSLGSPSSYNEQFF
TGTGCCAGCAGTTTAGGGAGCCCGAGCTCCTACAATGAGCAGTTCTTC
>NA|NA|TRBV5-4|TRBJ2-5
CASSLSGGYQETQYF
TGTGCCAGCAGCCTTAGCGGAGGGTACCAAGAGACCCAGTACTTC
>TRBD2|NA|TRBV4-2|TRBJ2-5
CASSQLTSGGRETQYF
TGTGCCAGCAGCCAGCTGACTAGCGGGGGGCGGGAGACCCAGTACTTC
>NA|NA|TRBV4-3|TRBJ1-6
CASSQVGDLNSPLHF
TGCGCCAGCAGCCAAGTGGGAGACCTTAATTCACCCCTCCACTTT
>TRBD1|NA|TRBV30|TRBJ2-7
CAWSRMTGGSHEQYF
TGTGCCTGGAGTAGAATGACAGGGGGCTCCCACGAGCAGTACTTC
>NA|NA|TRBV7-9|TRBJ1-2
CSSSLPLSGYTF
TGTTCCAGCAGCTTACCCCTTAGTGGCTACACCTTC
>NA|NA|TRBV19|TRBJ2-1
CASSLTGPNEQFF
TGTGCCAGTAGTCTCACAGGGCCCAATGAGCAGTTCTTC
>NA|NA|TRBV7-6|TRBJ2-7
CASSSGGGFSSYEQYF
TGTGCCAGCAGCTCAGGAGGGGGCTTCAGCTCCTACGAGCAGTACTTC
>NA|NA|TRBV6-1|TRBJ1-3
CASSEGAPGNTIYF
TGTGCCAGCAGTGAAGGGGCACCTGGAAACACCATATATTTT
>NA|NA|TRBV5-6|TRBJ1-5
CASSGGGGQPQHF
TGTGCCAGCAGCGGAGGGGGGGGTCAGCCCCAGCATTTT
>TRBD2|NA|TRBV19|TRBJ2-7
CASSGKRDLSYEQYF
TGTGCCAGTAGTGGTAAGCGGGACCTCTCCTACGAGCAGTACTTC
>TRBD2|NA|TRBV7-9|TRBJ2-5
CASSDPTSGETQYF
TGTGCCAGCAGCGACCCGACTAGCGGGGAGACCCAGTACTTC
>TRBD2|NA|TRBV29-1|TRBJ2-2
CSVAGGQGELFF
TGCAGCGTAGCGGGGGGGCAGGGGGAGCTGTTTTTT
>NA|NA|TRBV5-1|TRBJ1-1
CASSLTLNTEAFF
TGCGCCAGCAGCTTGACACTGAACACTGAAGCTTTCTTT
>NA|NA|TRBV19|TRBJ2-7
CASSIAGGGKYEQYF
TGTGCCAGTAGTATAGCAGGGGGAGGCAAATACGAGCAGTACTTC
>NA|NA|TRBV29-1|TRBJ1-1
CSVFTAVEAFF
TGCAGCGTTTTCACAGCGGTTGAAGCTTTCTTT
>TRBD1|NA|TRBV25-1|TRBJ2-1
CASGTVQEQFF
TGTGCCAGCGGGACAGTCCAAGAGCAGTTCTTC
>NA|few|TRBV11-1|TRBJ2-5
CASSQERFPQETQYF
TGTGCCAGCAGCCAAGAGCGATTCCCCCAAGAGACCCAGTACTTC
>NA|NA|TRBV18|TRBJ2-7
CASSPPGQLEQYF
TGTGCCAGCTCACCACCGGGACAACTCGAGCAGTACTTC
>NA|NA|TRBV5-1|TRBJ2-7
CASRTGSSGEQYF
TGCGCCAGCAGGACAGGCTCTTCGGGTGAGCAGTACTTC
>TRBD2|NA|TRBV6-5|TRBJ2-7
CASSYERGAAYEQYF
TGTGCCAGCAGTTACGAGCGGGGGGCCGCCTACGAGCAGTACTTC
>NA|NA|TRBV2|TRBJ2-3
CASSGRGAPGTDTQYF
TGTGCCAGCAGTGGTCGCGGGGCCCCCGGCACAGATACGCAGTATTTT
>NA|NA|TRBV10-3|TRBJ2-7
CAIMGDPKYEQYF
TGTGCCATCATGGGCGACCCCAAGTACGAGCAGTACTTC
>NA|NA|TRBV28|TRBJ2-7
CASSFTDSNYEQYF
TGTGCCAGCAGTTTTACAGACAGTAACTACGAGCAGTACTTC
>TRBD1|few|TRBV6-1|TRBJ1-1
CASSEGSRGVAFF
TGTGCCAGCAGTGAGGGATCCAGGGGGGTGGCTTTCTTT
>TRBD2|few|TRBV5-1|TRBJ2-5
CASSWTSGGAETQYF
TGCGCCAGCAGCTGGACTAGCGGGGGAGCAGAGACCCAGTACTTC
>NA|NA|TRBV7-6|TRBJ2-7
CASSFTGPKDEQYF
TGTGCCAGCAGCTTCACGGGTCCAAAGGACGAGCAGTACTTC
>NA|NA|TRBV2|TRBJ1-6
CASSERRENSPLHF
TGTGCCAGCAGTGAGAGACGGGAGAATTCACCCCTCCACTTT
>TRBD2|NA|TRBV5-4|TRBJ2-3
CASSLVASGRVGTDTQYF
TGTGCCAGCAGCTTGGTCGCTAGCGGGAGGGTGGGAACAGATACGCAGTATTTT
>NA|once|TRBV2|TRBJ1-4
CASVLQVIGEKLFF
TGTGCCAGCGTATTACAGGTGATAGGGGAAAAACTGTTTTTT
>TRBD1|NA|TRBV12-5|TRBJ2-7
CASGLGTGINLKQYF
TGTGCTAGTGGTTTGGGGACAGGGATTAATCTGAAGCAGTACTTC
>NA|NA|TRBV7-2|TRBJ2-7
CASSPLGVSEQYF
TGTGCCAGCAGCCCTCTAGGAGTCTCTGAGCAGTACTTC